What follows describes a single T cell receptor beta chain. These data originate in a study of long-term antiretroviral therapy in people with HIV. Assay version v3.0 of immunoSEQ was used, and it was run at survey level. Target depth was 40,000-50,000 T-cell genomes per sample. The data were produced by immunoSEQ multiplex PCR, yet TCRdb's version contains in-frame clones alone and is incomplete. In the table there are about 25,000 clones, about 80% of which are singletons. CDR3 length: 14 amino acids. Trimming stripped 4 bases from V and 0 bases from J, with 9 bases between. From germline, CDR1 is SGHKS and CDR2 YYEKEE (reference sequence).

This TCR was recovered from a woman between 40 and 50 years old with HIV. The V gene is TRBV5-5, the J gene TRBJ2-3; possibly TRBD1 for D (6 bases). This sample comprised unsorted PBMCs, obtained 1.1 years before starting antiretroviral therapy. The CDR3 region has the DNA TGTGCCAGCAGCCCGGACAGTAGCACAGATACGCAGTATTTT. It specifies CASSPDSSTDTQYF.